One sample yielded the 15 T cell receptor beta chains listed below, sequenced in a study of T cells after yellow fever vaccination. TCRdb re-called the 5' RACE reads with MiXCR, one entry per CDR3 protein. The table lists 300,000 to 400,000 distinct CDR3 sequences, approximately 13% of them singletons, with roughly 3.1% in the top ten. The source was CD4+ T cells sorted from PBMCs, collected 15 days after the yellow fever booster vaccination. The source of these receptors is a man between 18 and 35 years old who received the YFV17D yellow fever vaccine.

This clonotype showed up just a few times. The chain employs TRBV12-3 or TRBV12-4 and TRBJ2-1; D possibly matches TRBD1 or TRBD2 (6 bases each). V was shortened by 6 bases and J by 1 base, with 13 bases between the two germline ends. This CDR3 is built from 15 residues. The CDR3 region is CASRMQGGSYNEQFF. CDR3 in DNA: TGTGCCAGCAGGATGCAAGGGGGGTCCTACAATGAGCAGTTCTTC.

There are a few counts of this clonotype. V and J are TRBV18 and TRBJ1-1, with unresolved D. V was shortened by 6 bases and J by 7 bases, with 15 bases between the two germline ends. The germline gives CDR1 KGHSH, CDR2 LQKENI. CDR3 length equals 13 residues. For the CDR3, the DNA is TGTGCCAGCTCGCCCAACGGAGCGAGTGAAGCTTTCTTT. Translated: CASSPNGASEAFF.

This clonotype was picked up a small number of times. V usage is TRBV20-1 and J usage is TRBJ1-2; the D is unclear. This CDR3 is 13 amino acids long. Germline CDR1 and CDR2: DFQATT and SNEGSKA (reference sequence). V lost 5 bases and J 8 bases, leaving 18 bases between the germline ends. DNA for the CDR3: TGCAGTGCTTCGAAGGCGGCCGTTAGGGGCTACACCTTC. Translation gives CSASKAAVRGYTF.

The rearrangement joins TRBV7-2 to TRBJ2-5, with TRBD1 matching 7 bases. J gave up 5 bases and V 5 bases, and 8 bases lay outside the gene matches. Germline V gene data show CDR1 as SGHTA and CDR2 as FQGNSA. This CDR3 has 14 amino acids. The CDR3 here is CASSQPGGRETQYF. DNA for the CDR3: TGTGCCAGCAGCCAACCAGGGGGTCGGGAGACCCAGTACTTC.

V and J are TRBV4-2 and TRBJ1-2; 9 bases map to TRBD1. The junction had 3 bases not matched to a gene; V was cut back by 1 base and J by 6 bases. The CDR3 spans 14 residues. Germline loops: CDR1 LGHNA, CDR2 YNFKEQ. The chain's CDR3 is CASSQARDRDGYTF. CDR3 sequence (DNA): TGTGCCAGCAGCCAAGCACGGGACAGGGATGGCTACACCTTC.

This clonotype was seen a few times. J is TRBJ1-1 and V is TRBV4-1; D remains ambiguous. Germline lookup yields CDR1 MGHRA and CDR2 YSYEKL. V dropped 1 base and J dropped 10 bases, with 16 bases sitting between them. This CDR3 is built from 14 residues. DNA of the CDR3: TGCGCCAGCAGCCAAGTGGGCAGGAGAGATGGAGCTTTCTTT. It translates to CASSQVGRRDGAFF.

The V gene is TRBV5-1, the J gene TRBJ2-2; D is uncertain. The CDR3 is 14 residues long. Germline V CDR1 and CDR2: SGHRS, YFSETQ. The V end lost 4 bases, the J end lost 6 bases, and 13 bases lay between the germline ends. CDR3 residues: CASSTALVPGELFF. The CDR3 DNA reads TGCGCCAGCAGCACAGCCCTAGTACCCGGGGAGCTGTTTTTT.

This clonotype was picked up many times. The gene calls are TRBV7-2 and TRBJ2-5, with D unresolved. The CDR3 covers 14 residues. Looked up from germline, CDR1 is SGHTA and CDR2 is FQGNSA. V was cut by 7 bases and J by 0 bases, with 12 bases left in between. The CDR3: CASTPSRNQETQYF. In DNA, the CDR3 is TGTGCCAGCACCCCCTCTAGGAACCAAGAGACCCAGTACTTC.

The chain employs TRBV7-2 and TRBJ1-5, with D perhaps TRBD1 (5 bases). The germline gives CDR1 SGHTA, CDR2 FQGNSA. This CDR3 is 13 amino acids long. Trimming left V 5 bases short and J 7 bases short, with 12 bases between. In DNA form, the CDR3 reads TGTGCCAGCAGCCGGGGCGCGGGCCAGCCCCAGCATTTT. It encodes CASSRGAGQPQHF.

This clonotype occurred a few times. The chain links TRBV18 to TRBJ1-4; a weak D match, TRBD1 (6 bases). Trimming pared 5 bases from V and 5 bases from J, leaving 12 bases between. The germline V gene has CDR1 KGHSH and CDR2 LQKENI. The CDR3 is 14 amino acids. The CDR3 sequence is CASSARTENEKLFF. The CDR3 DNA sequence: TGTGCCAGCTCAGCGCGGACAGAGAATGAAAAACTGTTTTTT.

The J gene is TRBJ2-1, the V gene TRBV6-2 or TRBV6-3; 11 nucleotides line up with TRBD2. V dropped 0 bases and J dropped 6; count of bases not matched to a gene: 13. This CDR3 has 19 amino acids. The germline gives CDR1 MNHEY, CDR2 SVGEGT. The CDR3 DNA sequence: TGTGCCAGCAGTTACTCCGGGGTAGCGGGGGGGCCAAAGCTCAATGAGCAGTTCTTC. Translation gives CASSYSGVAGGPKLNEQFF.

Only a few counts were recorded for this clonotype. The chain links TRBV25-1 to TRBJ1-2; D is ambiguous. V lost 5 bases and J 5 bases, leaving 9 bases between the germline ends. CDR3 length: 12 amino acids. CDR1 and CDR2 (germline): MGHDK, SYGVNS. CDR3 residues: CASSTNPYGYTF. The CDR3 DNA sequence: TGTGCCAGCAGTACAAACCCATATGGCTACACCTTC.

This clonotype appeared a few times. Written as DNA, the CDR3 is TGTGCCAGCAGGGGGGGACAGGGGCCCTACAATGAGCAGTTCTTC. As protein: CASRGGQGPYNEQFF. The chain is built from TRBV28 and TRBJ2-1; 10 bases align to TRBD1. V shed 6 bases and J 2 bases; nucleotides not matched to a gene: 4. The CDR3 runs 15 residues. From germline, CDR1 is MDHEN and CDR2 SYDVKM.

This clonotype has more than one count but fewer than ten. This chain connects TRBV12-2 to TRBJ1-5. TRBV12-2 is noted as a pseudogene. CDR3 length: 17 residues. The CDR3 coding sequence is TGTGCAAGTCGCTTAGCGCCAGGTAGGGTTATCCATCAGCCCCAGCATTTT. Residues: CASRLAPGRVIHQPQHF.

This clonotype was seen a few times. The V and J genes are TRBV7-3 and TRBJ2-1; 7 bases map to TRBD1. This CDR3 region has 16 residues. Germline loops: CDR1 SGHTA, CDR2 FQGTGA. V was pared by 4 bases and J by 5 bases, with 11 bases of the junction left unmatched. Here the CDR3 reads CASSSHAGTVNNEQFF. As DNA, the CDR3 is TGTGCCAGCAGCTCCCATGCCGGGACAGTAAACAATGAGCAGTTCTTC.